This T cell receptor (beta chain) comes out of a study of blood T cell repertoires in COVID-19. Study-level background: Acute-phase and convalescent COVID-19 samples originated in the United States, Italy and Spain.

Sequencing used immunoSEQ multiplex PCR; TCRdb keeps in-frame clones, though not all of them. The sample carries around 270,000 clones, about 89% recorded once. The germline CDR1 and CDR2 sequences are WNHNN and SYGVQD (reference sequence). V lost 2 bases and J lost 1, with 5 bases in between. The CDR3 has 14 residues. As to this clone: Other DNA sequences within the sample encode an identical CDR3.

V usage is TRBV10-1 and J usage is TRBJ2-2; D perhaps matches TRBD1 (5 bases). The receptor's source is a man aged 40-55 years with acute or convalescent COVID-19. Sequencing input: peripheral blood. The CDR3 coding sequence is TGCGCCAGCAGTGAGGGACAGAACACCGGGGAGCTGTTTTTT. This gives the protein CASSEGQNTGELFF.